The 15 T cell receptor beta chains below all came from one sample that was sequenced in a study of CD8 T cells in Susac syndrome. Reverse transcription used roughly 0.5 to 1 ug RNA and random hexamers. A single record per CDR3 protein comes from TCRdb applying MiXCR to the immunoSEQ multiplex PCR reads. The sample consists of 150,000 to 200,000 distinct CDR3 sequences, about 96% of them appearing once. Sequencing input: CD4+ T cells from PBMCs. The receptors here all came from a human donor with Susac syndrome.

The chain joins TRBV4-2 to TRBJ2-2, with a weak D call TRBD2 (5 bases). Per germline, CDR1 LGHNA and CDR2 YNFKEQ. The germline V and J ends were trimmed by 4 bases and 4 bases, with 10 bases remaining between them. This CDR3 region has 14 residues. Here the CDR3 reads CASSPSEGTGELFF. CDR3 DNA: TGTGCCAGCAGCCCCTCTGAGGGCACCGGGGAGCTGTTTTTT.

Of note for this clonotype: The germline gene is not matched at one end of the junction; a read error may be the cause. This sequence joins TRBV4-2 and TRBJ1-1; D is undetermined. The CDR3 runs 16 residues. The germline CDR1 and CDR2 sequences are LGHNA and YNFKEQ. CDR3 residues: CASTQLLGPLGTEAFF. CDR3 DNA: TGTGCCAGCACCCAATTGTTAGGGCCCTTGGGCACTGAAGCTTTCTTT.

The chain carries TRBV24-1 and TRBJ2-5, with 8 bases aligning to TRBD2. The V gene end was trimmed by 10 bases and the J gene end by 5 bases; junction bases not matched to a gene: 5. Germline CDR1 KGHDR, CDR2 SFDVKD. This CDR3 region has 12 residues. The CDR3 DNA reads TGTGCCACTAGCGGGGCAGTTGAGACCCAGTACTTC. The encoded protein is CATSGAVETQYF.

The J gene is TRBJ2-3, the V gene TRBV28, with 8 bases that match TRBD1. CDR1 MDHEN and CDR2 SYDVKM come from the germline V gene. Trimming removed 6 bases from V and 6 bases from J; junction bases left unmatched: 11. This CDR3 comprises 15 residues. CDR3 bases: TGTGCCAGCAGGAAACCTTCAGGGGGCCCTGATACGCAGTATTTT. Its protein is CASRKPSGGPDTQYF.

The V and J genes are TRBV11-2 and TRBJ1-1; perhaps TRBD1 as D (6 bases). Per the germline V gene, CDR1 is SGHAT and CDR2 is FQNNGV. The ends were cut back, 5 bases at V and 1 base at J, with 14 bases in the middle. The CDR3 contains 15 residues. The CDR3 loop is CASSPRWGANTEAFF. The CDR3 coding sequence is TGTGCCAGCAGCCCGCGGTGGGGGGCGAACACTGAAGCTTTCTTT.

The chain employs TRBV20-1 and TRBJ1-5; 7 positions agree with TRBD1. Unmatched junction bases numbered 5, after V lost 3 bases and J lost 3 bases. Germline V gene lookup returns CDR1 DFQATT and CDR2 SNEGSKA (reference sequence). This CDR3 comprises 14 residues. The CDR3, as DNA: TGCAGTGCTAGTCGGACAGGTCACAATCAGCCCCAGCATTTT. Amino acid sequence: CSASRTGHNQPQHF.

The V gene is TRBV2, the J gene TRBJ2-2; no clear D gene. The CDR3 consists of 13 residues. Germline lookup yields CDR1 SNHLY and CDR2 FYNNEI. Trimming took off 7 bases at V and 6 bases at J, with 12 bases between the two ends. CDR3 loop: CASTTRHAGELFF. The CDR3 DNA reads as TGTGCCAGCACCACCCGGCATGCCGGGGAGCTGTTTTTT.

The table lists this clonotype with a count of one. V gene TRBV30 combines with J gene TRBJ2-2; D gene unclear. Germline CDR1 GTSNPN, CDR2 SVGIG (reference sequence). The CDR3 loop spans 14 amino acids. The V and J ends lost 0 bases and 1 base respectively, with 6 bases between them. The CDR3 nucleotides are TGTGCCTGGAGTGTAGCCGAGAACACCGGGGAGCTGTTTTTT. It translates to CAWSVAENTGELFF.

The chain couples TRBV29-1 to TRBJ2-3; perhaps D is TRBD1 or TRBD2 (5 bases each). From germline, CDR1 is SQVTM and CDR2 ANQGSEA. The CDR3 totals 13 residues. V lost 3 bases and J lost 5, with 12 bases in between. The CDR3 spells CSVDLGAEDTQYF. The CDR3 nucleotides are TGCAGCGTTGACCTCGGGGCGGAAGATACGCAGTATTTT.

The chain employs TRBV29-1 and TRBJ1-2; D perhaps matches TRBD1 (5 bases). V lost 7 bases and J 2 bases, leaving 14 bases between the germline ends. From germline, CDR1 is SQVTM and CDR2 ANQGSEA. CDR3 length: 13 amino acids. In DNA form, the CDR3 reads TGCAGCGCCGCGCCGACAGCAAACTATGGCTACACCTTC. This translates into CSAAPTANYGYTF.

V and J are TRBV12-3 or TRBV12-4 and TRBJ2-1; TRBD2 aligns across 14 bases. Trimming took 3 bases from V and 10 from J; bases not matched to a gene: 5. The CDR3 runs 15 residues. For the CDR3, the DNA is TGTGCCAGCAGTTTGACTAGCGGGAGGGCTGTAGAGCAGTTCTTC. Translation gives CASSLTSGRAVEQFF.

The chain has TRBV5-6 and TRBJ2-3; D may be TRBD1 or TRBD2 (5 bases each). The V gene lost 1 base and the J gene lost 6 bases, with 6 bases spanning the gap. CDR1 and CDR2 (germline): SGHDT, YYEEEE. This CDR3 region has 12 residues. DNA for the CDR3: TGTGCCAGCAGCTTGTGGGGGGATACGCAGTATTTT. This sequence encodes CASSLWGDTQYF. Full variable domain (missing parts from reference TRBV5-6 and TRBJ2-3): DAGVTQSPTHLIKTRGQQVTLRCSPKSGHDTVSWYQQALGQGPQFIFQYYEEEERQRGNFPDRFSGHQFPNYSSELNVNALLLGDSALYLCASSLWGDTQYFGPGTRLTVL.

The chain employs TRBV2 and TRBJ2-4; 7 bases fit TRBD2. The V and J ends lost 4 bases and 0 bases, in that order; junction bases with no gene match: 6. Germline loops: CDR1 SNHLY, CDR2 FYNNEI. This CDR3 region has 16 residues. CDR3 amino acids: CASSGLAALAKNIQYF. CDR3 DNA sequence: TGTGCCAGCAGTGGTCTAGCGGCCCTAGCCAAAAACATTCAGTACTTC. Combining the CDR3 with reference TRBV2 and TRBJ2-4 gives the whole variable domain EPEVTQTPSHQVTQMGQEVILRCVPISNHLYFYWYRQILGQKVEFLVSFYNNEISEKSEIFDDQFSVERPDGSNFTLKIRSTKLEDSAMYFCASSGLAALAKNIQYFGAGTRLSVL.

The chain has TRBV20-1 and TRBJ1-5, with 7 bases matching TRBD1. This CDR3 has 13 amino acids. Trimming took 6 bases from V and 3 from J; bases not matched to a gene: 5. Germline lookup yields CDR1 DFQATT and CDR2 SNEGSKA (reference sequence). The DNA of the CDR3 is TGCAGTGCCGCGACAGGGACCAATCAGCCCCAGCATTTT. As protein: CSAATGTNQPQHF.

DNA of the CDR3: TGTGCCACCAGCAGAGACCTGGAGGAGACCCAGTACTTC. Translation: CATSRDLEETQYF. V usage is TRBV15 and J usage is TRBJ2-5; D unclear. Germline CDR1 reads LNHNV; CDR2 reads YYDKDF (reference sequence). V was clipped by 0 bases and J by 5 bases, with 7 bases between them. The CDR3 extends over 13 amino acids.